This TCR beta chain was captured by sequencing in a study of blood T cell repertoires in COVID-19. This table comes from immunoSEQ multiplex PCR, and its TCRdb copy is limited to in-frame clones, with some not included. The sample includes around 110,000 clones, under 85% of them seen just once. The CDR3 runs to 13 residues. Germline CDR1 SQVTM, CDR2 ANQGSEA. Trimming removed 4 bases from V and 3 bases from J; junction bases left unmatched: 1. Material: peripheral blood. The receptor was isolated from an older woman with acute or convalescent COVID-19. The chain uses TRBV29-1 and TRBJ2-3; TRBD2 agrees at 10 bases. The CDR3 is CSVVLAGTDTQYF. Written as DNA, the CDR3 is TGCAGCGTTGTACTAGCGGGGACAGATACGCAGTATTTT.